This note documents a single TCR beta chain sequence. This sample was included in a study of blood T cell repertoires in COVID-19. The method was immunoSEQ multiplex PCR; TCRdb's version includes in-frame clones alone and lacks a portion of them. The sample has about 52,000 clones; over 80% are singletons. Germline CDR1 reads SGHRS; CDR2 reads YFSETQ. The V gene end was trimmed by 0 bases and the J gene end by 2 bases; junction bases not matched to a gene: 9. The CDR3 runs 17 residues. Sequenced: peripheral blood. The receptor was derived from a man in his 70s with active COVID-19. The chain couples TRBV5-1 to TRBJ1-2, with TRBD1 identical over 8 bases. Here the CDR3 reads CASSLGQGMVYNYGYTF. CDR3 DNA: TGCGCCAGCAGCTTGGGACAGGGGATGGTTTACAACTATGGCTACACCTTC.